These 11 T cell receptor beta chains were all obtained from the same sample, sequenced in a study of cytomegalovirus exposure and HLA in healthy donors. The primer mix had 60 Vbeta and 13 Jbeta primers. Using immunoSEQ multiplex PCR, the repertoire was profiled, and TCRdb retains in-frame clones only, with some absent. The sample consists of 90,000 to 120,000 clones, about three quarters of them appearing once. Source material: PBMCs. Receptor source: a male donor in good health and CMV-seropositive.

This clone was detected only once. The chain uses TRBV10-3 and TRBJ2-5; the D gene is possibly TRBD2 (7 bases). The CDR3 is made up of 15 amino acids. CDR1 and CDR2 (germline): ENHRY, SYGVKD. Trimming left V 3 bases short and J 10 bases short, with 21 bases between. The CDR3 coding sequence is TGTGCCATCAGTGACCAAGGGGGGGCCGGGAATGTCCAGTACTTC. Its translation: CAISDQGGAGNVQYF.

The rearrangement links TRBV5-1 to TRBJ1-1; D is undetermined. Trimming took 0 bases from V and 1 from J, leaving 7 bases between them. The germline CDR1 and CDR2 sequences are SGHRS and YFSETQ. The CDR3 is 14 residues long. CDR3 in amino acids: CASSLVTPNTEAFF. The DNA of the CDR3 is TGCGCCAGCAGCTTGGTTACTCCGAACACTGAAGCTTTCTTT. The full variable domain, its missing parts supplied by reference TRBV5-1 and TRBJ1-1, is KAGVTQTPRYLIKTRGQQVTLSCSPISGHRSVSWYQQTPGQGLQFLFEYFSETQRNKGNFPGRFSGRQFSNSRSEMNVSTLELGDSALYLCASSLVTPNTEAFFGQGTRLTVV.

The V and J genes are TRBV6-5 and TRBJ1-2, with 8 bases matching TRBD1. This CDR3 comprises 15 residues. With 5 bases clipped from V and 5 bases from J, the junction kept 10 bases outside the gene matches. Germline loops: CDR1 MNHEY, CDR2 SVGAGI. CDR3 bases: TGTGCCAGCAGTCCGACGACAGGGGCCGCTTATGGCTACACCTTC. This gives the protein CASSPTTGAAYGYTF.

In nucleotides, the CDR3 is TGTGCCAGCAGTGATTTGGGTCCGGGTGAAGCTTTCTTT. It encodes CASSDLGPGEAFF. The chain combines TRBV25-1 with TRBJ1-1; D unresolved. The CDR3 is 13 amino acids. Per the germline V gene, CDR1 is MGHDK and CDR2 is SYGVNS. V gave up 3 bases and J gave up 7 bases, with 12 bases separating them.

The CDR3 region is CASSPRGGWIIGELFF. In DNA, the CDR3 is TGTGCCAGCAGTCCCCGCGGGGGGTGGATTATCGGGGAGCTGTTTTTT. The chain is built from TRBV27 and TRBJ2-2, with TRBD2 matching 8 bases. The CDR3 covers 16 residues. Germline CDR1 and CDR2: MNHEY and SMNVEV (reference sequence). V shed 5 bases and J 7 bases; nucleotides not matched to a gene: 12.

This rearrangement joins TRBV4-3 to TRBJ1-5; 8 nucleotides agree with TRBD1. Germline CDR1 is LGHNA and CDR2 is YSLEER. CDR3 size: 17 residues. Losses at the gene ends were 3 bases for V and 1 base for J; bases not matched to a gene: 8. CDR3 nucleotides: TGCGCCAGCAGCCAGGACAGGGTAGGGGTGAGCAATCAGCCCCAGCATTTT. Protein: CASSQDRVGVSNQPQHF.

In this sample, this clone turned up once. The chain links TRBV28 to TRBJ2-1, with D maybe TRBD1 (5 bases). This CDR3 spans 15 amino acids. The V end lost 6 bases, the J end lost 2 bases, and 14 bases lay between the germline ends. Germline lookup yields CDR1 MDHEN and CDR2 SYDVKM. The CDR3 nucleotides read TGTGCCAGCAGCATCACAGGTTTCCCCTACAATGAGCAGTTCTTC. It yields the protein CASSITGFPYNEQFF.

The genes are TRBV5-1 and TRBJ2-5; a weak D match, TRBD1 (6 bases). Germline assignment: CDR1 SGHRS and CDR2 YFSETQ. The CDR3 has 15 residues. Between the trimmed V and J ends, which lost 4 bases and 4 bases, there was a span of 17 bases. In nucleotides, the CDR3 is TGCGCCAGCAGCGGAAACAGGGTCGCCCCAGAGACCCAGTACTTC. This translates into CASSGNRVAPETQYF.

V usage is TRBV28 and J usage is TRBJ1-4, with D possibly being TRBD1 (6 bases). CDR3 length: 14 amino acids. Germline CDR1 and CDR2: MDHEN and SYDVKM. V lost 2 bases and J 8 bases, leaving 12 bases between the germline ends. The CDR3 DNA reads as TGTGCCAGCAGTTTAGGGGCAGGGGTCGAAAAACTGTTTTTT. It translates to CASSLGAGVEKLFF.

This chain connects TRBV6-5 to TRBJ1-6, with 7 bases fitting TRBD1. The germline CDR1 and CDR2 sequences are MNHEY and SVGAGI. The CDR3 totals 14 residues. With 4 bases clipped from V and 13 bases from J, the junction kept 10 bases outside the gene matches. CDR3 amino acids: CASSFGTEEGPLHF. The DNA of the CDR3 is TGTGCCAGCAGTTTCGGGACAGAGGAGGGGCCCCTCCACTTT.

This chain connects TRBV5-4 to TRBJ2-1, with TRBD1 identical over 7 bases. The CDR3 covers 16 residues. Trimming at V came to 5 bases and at J to 4 bases, leaving 12 bases not matched to a gene. CDR1 is SGHNT and CDR2 is YYREEE in the germline V gene (reference sequence). CDR3 nucleotide sequence: TGTGCCAGCAGTCGTACAGGGGCGAATGAGTACAATGAGCAGTTCTTC. Translation gives CASSRTGANEYNEQFF.